Each of the 26 T cell receptor beta chains below was sequenced from the same sample in a study of tumor-infiltrating lymphocytes in primary liver carcinoma. With around 500 ng total RNA as template and a constant-region primer, TCR beta cDNA was made. Modified slightly, ARM-PCR produced TCR beta libraries over three nested multiplex PCR rounds. In the first two PCR rounds, TRBV1-TRBV30 forward primers were paired with a C-beta reverse primer, and each round lasted roughly 9 cycles. TCRdb redid the calling of the multiplex PCR reads with MiXCR, one entry per CDR3 protein. The data contain roughly 120,000 distinct CDR3 sequences, under 65% of them singletons. Scientists recovered RNA and DNA together from approximately 20-30 mg of unsorted bulk tissue. Specimen: liver tumor tissue from sampling region 3. Subset defined: tumor region T3, left-lateral pole. The origin of the receptors is a woman aged 55-69 years with primary liver carcinoma and hepatitis B virus infection.

A remark on this clonotype: The conserved closing phenylalanine or tryptophan is absent in this CDR3, likely reflecting a read error. V gene TRBV11-1 combines with J gene TRBJ2-3, with TRBD2 matching over 8 bases. This CDR3 region has 15 residues. From germline, CDR1 is SGHAT and CDR2 FQDESV (reference sequence). CDR3 sequence (DNA): TGTGCTAGCAGCTCTCTGACTAGCGACACAGATAGGCAGTATTAT. Translated, it gives CASSSLTSDTDRQYY.

V gene TRBV5-1 combines with J gene TRBJ2-1; D is possibly TRBD1 (6 bases). Germline lookup yields CDR1 SGHRS and CDR2 YFSETQ. The V and J ends lost 2 bases and 5 bases respectively, with 8 bases between them. This CDR3 has 13 residues. CDR3 in DNA: TGCGCCAGCAGCTTATGGGACAACAATGAGCAGTTCTTC. This codes for CASSLWDNNEQFF.

The chain has TRBV6-1 and TRBJ1-2; D remains unclear. Trimming removed 9 bases at V and 8 bases at J, with 16 bases between. Germline assignment: CDR1 MNHNS and CDR2 SASEGT. The CDR3 runs to 12 residues. CDR3 sequence: CARGRHGQGYTF. The DNA for the CDR3 is TGTGCCAGAGGCCGACATGGTCAAGGCTACACCTTC.

This clonotype was counted once. V gene TRBV29-1 combines with J gene TRBJ2-7, with D perhaps matching TRBD1 (6 bases). This CDR3 region has 12 residues. CDR1 and CDR2 (germline): SQVTM, ANQGSEA. V was clipped by 7 bases and J by 3 bases, with 13 bases between them. For the CDR3, the DNA is TGCAGCGCTAGGCAGGGGATCTACGAGCAGTACTTC. Its translation is CSARQGIYEQYF.

By sample fraction, this clonotype is large. This rearrangement joins TRBV11-2 to TRBJ1-2, with D unclear. Germline assignment: CDR1 SGHAT and CDR2 FQNNGV. The CDR3 runs 14 residues. The V end lost 0 bases, the J end lost 0 bases, and 5 bases lay between the germline ends. The CDR3 sequence: CASSLEPTNYGYTF. CDR3 nucleotides: TGTGCCAGCAGCTTAGAGCCTACTAACTATGGCTACACCTTC.

This clonotype occurred many times. V usage is TRBV4-1 and J usage is TRBJ2-1, with a weak D call TRBD1 (6 bases). Trimming cost V 0 bases and J 9 bases, with 18 bases left between them. CDR3 length: 16 amino acids. From germline, CDR1 is MGHRA and CDR2 YSYEKL. The CDR3 is CASSQDRLLSGAEQFF. CDR3 nucleotides: TGCGCCAGCAGCCAAGATAGACTCCTTTCAGGGGCTGAGCAGTTCTTC.

This clonotype occurred once. In this CDR3 the conserved last residue, phenylalanine or tryptophan, is missing, so a read error is likely. The chain recombines TRBV28 with TRBJ1-2; no clear D. The germline gives CDR1 MDHEN, CDR2 SYDVKM. The CDR3 loop spans 12 amino acids. The CDR3 DNA reads TGTGTGTCAGCGTCGACTAACTATGGCTACACCTAT. Translating it yields CVSASTNYGYTY.

Concerning this clonotype itself: A much larger clone sits a single nucleotide away, making a read error possible. This CDR3 is missing its conserved last phenylalanine or tryptophan, likely due to a read error. The rearrangement joins TRBV7-3 to TRBJ2-6; TRBD1 is a possible D gene (5 bases). Deletions cut 2 bases from V and 0 bases from J, with 11 bases between. The CDR3 sequence is 17 residues long. CDR1 is SGHTA and CDR2 is FQGTGA in the germline V gene. The CDR3 DNA is TGTGCCAGCAGCTTACAGGGCCTGAACTCTGGGGCCAACGTCCTGACTCTC. Protein sequence: CASSLQGLNSGANVLTL.

This chain joins TRBV11-2 and TRBJ2-4; a possible D gene is TRBD2 (6 bases). Germline V gives CDR1 SGHAT, CDR2 FQNNGV. The CDR3 is 14 residues long. The DNA for the CDR3 is TGTACCGGCAGCATGGCGGGACCGAAAAACATTCAGTACTTC. It is translated as CTGSMAGPKNIQYF.

V gene TRBV11-1 combines with J gene TRBJ2-1; D gene uncertain. From germline, CDR1 is SGHAT and CDR2 FQDESV (reference sequence). CDR3 length equals 14 residues. V lost 3 bases, J lost 16 bases, and 22 bases lay in between. CDR3 nucleotide sequence: TGTGCCAGCAGCTTGGATTTGGCCGATTTTGAGCGATTCTTC. Protein product: CASSLDLADFERFF. The full variable domain, with the rest looked up from reference TRBV11-1 and TRBJ2-1, is EAEVAQSPRYKITEKSQAVAFWCDPISGHATLYWYRQILGQGPELLVQFQDESVVDDSQLPKDRFSAERLKGVDSTLKIQPAELGDSAMYLCASSLDLADFERFFGPGTRLTVL.

Details on this clonotype: One end of the junction fails to match germline, which may point to a read error. V is TRBV12-3 or TRBV12-4 and J is TRBJ2-7; possibly TRBD2 for D (6 bases). The CDR3 runs 14 residues. The CDR3 region is CTSSSGVSSYEQYF. The CDR3 nucleotides are TGTACCAGCAGTTCGGGGGTATCCTCCTACGAGCAGTACTTC.

This clonotype has at least ten counts. V usage is TRBV6-5 and J usage is TRBJ2-7, with 7 bases matching TRBD2. There are 14 residues in the CDR3. Looked up from germline, CDR1 is MNHEY and CDR2 is SVGAGI. The V segment lost 2 bases and the J segment 3 bases; nucleotides outside the gene matches: 4. In DNA, the CDR3 is TGTGCCAGCAGTTACGGGCCTAGCGGCTACGAGCAGTACTTC. Translating it yields CASSYGPSGYEQYF.

With regard to this clonotype: This could be a read error, since a much larger clone is one nucleotide away. CDR3 nucleotides: TGTGCCAGCAGCTTGGGGACAGATGTCTATGGCTACATCTTC. It encodes CASSLGTDVYGYIF. The gene calls are TRBV5-6 and TRBJ1-2; D perhaps matches TRBD1 (6 bases). Per the germline V gene, CDR1 is SGHDT and CDR2 is YYEEEE. This CDR3 spans 14 amino acids.

Concerning this clonotype itself: The germline gene is not matched at one end of the junction; a read error may be the cause. This rearrangement joins TRBV11-2 to TRBJ2-1; 7 bases agree with TRBD1. Germline-derived CDR1 and CDR2 are SGHAT and FQNNGV. The CDR3 has 15 residues. The CDR3: CASSFDREKDNERFF. Here the CDR3 DNA reads TGTGCCAGCAGTTTCGACAGGGAAAAGGACAATGAGCGGTTCTTC.

Turning to this clonotype: One junction end does not reproduce the germline sequence, and a read error may be involved. This chain links TRBV11-2 with TRBJ2-3; possibly TRBD1 or TRBD2 for D (5 bases each). Germline values: CDR1 SGHAT, CDR2 FQNNGV. The CDR3 loop spans 15 amino acids. This CDR3 reads CASRPTASSTDSQYF. In DNA, the CDR3 is TGTGCCAGCAGGCCGACAGCGTCTAGCACAGATTCGCAGTATTTC.

This clonotype came up many times. V usage is TRBV29-1 and J usage is TRBJ1-1; D unclear. Germline V CDR1 and CDR2: SQVTM, ANQGSEA. V was trimmed by 5 bases and J by 9 bases, leaving 16 bases between them. CDR3 size: 12 residues. CDR3 bases: TGCAGCGTTTCCTCGGAGAGTGAACAAGCTTTCTTT. Translation: CSVSSESEQAFF.

With regard to this clonotype: Germline and junction disagree at one end, which may indicate a read error. This chain uses TRBV5-6 with TRBJ2-1; 8 positions agree with TRBD2. The CDR3 is 15 amino acids. Germline V gene sequence: CDR1 SGHDT, CDR2 YYEEEE. The CDR3 region is CTSSFASGSYNKQFF. In nucleotides, the CDR3 is TGTACCAGCAGCTTTGCTAGCGGGTCCTACAATAAGCAGTTCTTC.

This clonotype was picked up a small number of times. The rearrangement joins TRBV19 to TRBJ1-3; 9 nucleotides match TRBD1. V lost 3 bases to trimming and J lost 0 bases; unmatched junction nucleotides: 6. The CDR3 is 17 amino acids. The germline V gene has CDR1 LNHDA and CDR2 SQIVND (reference sequence). CDR3 amino acids: CASSILQGAGSGNTIYF. The CDR3 nucleotides read TGTGCCAGTAGTATTTTACAGGGGGCCGGCTCTGGAAACACCATATATTTT.

This clonotype was detected a few times. This may arise from a read error, as a much more abundant clone is one base away. V and J are TRBV12-3 or TRBV12-4 and TRBJ2-3; D gene ambiguous. This CDR3 has 15 amino acids. V lost 5 bases and J 6 bases, leaving 18 bases between the germline ends. The CDR3 region has the DNA TGTGCCAGCAGTCGCCGAACTGGGGATGGGGATACGCAGTATTTT. The encoded protein is CASSRRTGDGDTQYF.

About this clonotype itself: The junction differs from germline at one of its ends, possibly a read error. The chain has TRBV11-3 and TRBJ2-2, with D perhaps TRBD1 or TRBD2 (5 bases each). The CDR3 runs 14 residues. In germline, CDR1 is SGHNT, CDR2 YENEEA. In nucleotides, the CDR3 is TGTGCCAGTAGGGGAAGTAGGGCGACCGGGGAGCCGTTTTTT. This gives the protein CASRGSRATGEPFF. The complete variable domain, with remaining parts taken from reference TRBV11-3 and TRBJ2-2, reads EAGVVQSPRYKIIEKKQPVAFWCNPISGHNTLYWYLQNLGQGPELLIRYENEEAVDDSQLPKDRFSAERLKGVDSTLKIQPAELGDSAVYLCASRGSRATGEPFFGEGSRLTVL.

This clonotype has ten or more counts. The rearrangement uses TRBV5-4 and TRBJ1-1; possible D gene TRBD1, 5 bases. This CDR3 comprises 12 residues. Germline V gene data show CDR1 as SGHNT and CDR2 as YYREEE (reference sequence). Deletions cut 3 bases from V and 2 bases from J, with 5 bases between. The CDR3 sequence: CASSWGNTEAFF. CDR3 nucleotide sequence: TGTGCCAGCAGCTGGGGCAACACTGAAGCTTTCTTT.

Turning to this clonotype: The conserved final phenylalanine or tryptophan is absent from the CDR3, which likely points to a read error. J is TRBJ2-3 and V is TRBV7-3; D not certain. This CDR3 is 13 amino acids long. Germline values: CDR1 SGHTA, CDR2 FQGTGA. In nucleotides, the CDR3 is TGTGCCAGCAGCTTAAGCTTAGGAGATGCGCAGTATCTT. It is translated as CASSLSLGDAQYL.

In this sample, this clonotype turned up many times. The chain joins TRBV12-3 or TRBV12-4 to TRBJ1-2, with TRBD1 identical over 8 bases. V shed 3 bases and J 8 bases; nucleotides not matched to a gene: 14. The CDR3 spans 16 residues. The CDR3 DNA is TGTGCCAGCAGTTTCCAGGGGGCCTCCCCGTCCCGAGGCTACACCTTC. Amino acid sequence: CASSFQGASPSRGYTF.

Notes on this clonotype: An end of the junction differs from the germline gene, which may be a read error. This chain joins TRBV6-5 and TRBJ2-3, with 11 bases matching TRBD2. Germline V gives CDR1 MNHEY, CDR2 SVGAGI. This CDR3 has 14 residues. CDR3 protein: CASRASGRSDTHYF. The CDR3 coding sequence is TGTGCCAGCAGGGCTAGCGGGAGGTCAGATACGCACTATTTT.

Ten or more counts support this clonotype. This chain uses TRBV6-6 with TRBJ1-2; 7 bases match TRBD1. V was pared by 5 bases and J by 5 bases, with 5 bases of the junction left unmatched. The germline CDR1 and CDR2 sequences are MNHNY and SVGAGI (reference sequence). This CDR3 is built from 13 residues. The CDR3 nucleotides are TGTGCCAGCAGTCTACCGGGACAGTATGGCTACACCTTC. Protein product: CASSLPGQYGYTF.

With regard to this clonotype: A much larger clone lies a single base off, so this may be a read error. J is TRBJ2-3 and V is TRBV12-3 or TRBV12-4, with no clear D. The J call may be in error: the DNA end matches TRBJ1-5 better. The CDR3 length is 16 residues. CDR3 DNA sequence: TGTGCCAGCAGTCCTGGACTAGCGGGAGGTACAGATACGCAGCATTTT. It encodes CASSPGLAGGTDTQHF.